These 22 T cell receptor beta chains were sequenced from one sample in a study of Ad26.COV2.S vaccination and SARS-CoV-2 variants. Libraries were prepared by immunoSEQ multiplex PCR; TCRdb keeps only in-frame clonotypes and omits some of them. The sample shows 320,000 or so clones, roughly nine tenths of them seen only once. Treatment of the sample: 15 to 20 received Ad26.COV2.S at low or high dose, single or two shots; 5 received placebo; per-sample allocation not given. Each sample was drawn 63 days after the first injection (of vaccine or placebo). Source: peripheral blood, taken in a trial of Ad26.COV2.S vaccine versus placebo. All receptors come from a person between 18 and 59 years old who received the Ad26.COV2.S COVID-19 vaccine or a placebo.

CDR3: CASSSWTGNQPQHF. CDR3 nucleotides: TGTGCCAGCAGCAGTTGGACAGGGAATCAGCCCCAGCATTTT. The chain is built from TRBV7-9 and TRBJ1-5; TRBD1 aligns across 8 bases. V lost 5 bases and J lost 4; bases outside the gene matches: 4. CDR3 length: 14 amino acids. Germline V gene lookup returns CDR1 SEHNR and CDR2 FQNEAQ (reference sequence).

V and J are TRBV10-3 and TRBJ1-2; D gene ambiguous. CDR3 length: 15 amino acids. The germline V gene encodes CDR1 ENHRY and CDR2 SYGVKD. Trimming cost V 6 bases and J 3 bases, with 17 bases left between them. The CDR3 is CAIRLALLWDYGYTF. The CDR3 coding sequence is TGTGCCATCAGACTTGCCTTACTCTGGGACTATGGCTACACCTTC.

V usage is TRBV4-1 and J usage is TRBJ1-1; no firm D call. In germline, CDR1 is MGHRA, CDR2 YSYEKL. V gave up 1 base and J gave up 11 bases, with 14 bases separating them. The CDR3 sequence is 13 residues long. The CDR3 sequence is CASSQGTVSDAFF. The CDR3 DNA is TGCGCCAGCAGCCAAGGAACGGTTTCAGATGCTTTCTTT.

The rearrangement uses TRBV7-8 and TRBJ2-3, with 12 nucleotides matching TRBD2. CDR3 length equals 18 residues. V lost 5 bases, J lost 4 bases, and 13 bases stayed unmatched. Looked up from germline, CDR1 is SGHVS and CDR2 is FQNEAQ. The CDR3 nucleotides read TGTGCCAGCAGCCCCCTCCTAGCGGGAGGGCCCGGGGCAGATACGCAGTATTTT. Protein product: CASSPLLAGGPGADTQYF.

The chain is built from TRBV2 and TRBJ2-3, with D uncertain. CDR3 size: 12 residues. V was shortened by 7 bases and J by 2 bases, with 7 bases between the two germline ends. CDR1 SNHLY and CDR2 FYNNEI come from the germline V gene. CDR3 loop: CASTYYTDTQYF. CDR3 sequence (DNA): TGTGCCAGCACCTACTACACAGATACGCAGTATTTT. Combining the CDR3 with reference TRBV2 and TRBJ2-3 gives the whole variable domain EPEVTQTPSHQVTQMGQEVILRCVPISNHLYFYWYRQILGQKVEFLVSFYNNEISEKSEIFDDQFSVERPDGSNFTLKIRSTKLEDSAMYFCASTYYTDTQYFGPGTRLTVL.

Here the CDR3 reads CASSVYGTDISRTEAFF. The CDR3 region has the DNA TGCGCCAGCAGCGTCTACGGGACAGACATTTCGAGGACTGAAGCTTTCTTT. The rearrangement uses TRBV5-1 and TRBJ1-1; TRBD1 matches 7 bases. V trimming: 4 bases; J trimming: 5 bases; junction bases outside the gene matches: 17. Germline lookup yields CDR1 SGHRS and CDR2 YFSETQ. The CDR3 sequence is 17 residues long.

This clone has only one observation. The chain links TRBV10-1 to TRBJ2-2, with TRBD1 as a possible D gene (8 bases). The CDR3 sequence is 15 residues long. V was clipped by 3 bases and J by 8 bases, with 16 bases between them. The germline V gene encodes CDR1 WNHNN and CDR2 SYGVQD (reference sequence). CDR3 region: CASSEQGGVQGELFF. CDR3 DNA: TGCGCCAGCAGTGAACAGGGGGGGGTGCAAGGGGAGCTGTTTTTT.

The chain links TRBV11-3 to TRBJ2-1; the match to TRBD2 covers 12 bases. The V gene end was trimmed by 5 bases and the J gene end by 7 bases; junction bases not matched to a gene: 6. The CDR3 is 15 amino acids. CDR1 and CDR2 (germline): SGHNT, YENEEA. The CDR3 nucleotides are TGTGCCAGCAGCATCAGAGGACTAGCGGGAAATGAGCAGTTCTTC. Its protein product is CASSIRGLAGNEQFF.

The gene calls are TRBV11-1 and TRBJ2-1, with TRBD2 as a possible D gene (6 bases). This CDR3 has 16 amino acids. Looked up from germline, CDR1 is SGHAT and CDR2 is FQDESV (reference sequence). Between the trimmed V and J ends, which lost 3 bases and 8 bases, there was a span of 20 bases. In nucleotides, the CDR3 is TGTGCCAGCAGCTTTGGTATTTGGGCGGGAAGTTATGAGCAGTTCTTC. It specifies CASSFGIWAGSYEQFF.

The chain links TRBV25-1 to TRBJ1-1; a weak D match, TRBD1 (6 bases). V was trimmed by 5 bases and J by 6 bases, leaving 16 bases between them. Germline V CDR1 and CDR2: MGHDK, SYGVNS. The CDR3 length is 14 residues. CDR3 in DNA: TGTGCCAGCAGTCCCCTCAGGGGATTAGCTGAAGCTTTCTTT. This codes for CASSPLRGLAEAFF.

V usage is TRBV29-1 and J usage is TRBJ2-5; D may be TRBD1 (5 bases). V lost 5 bases and J lost 5, with 15 bases in between. Germline V gives CDR1 SQVTM, CDR2 ANQGSEA. The CDR3 runs to 13 residues. CDR3 sequence: CSVKGPVGETQYF. The CDR3 nucleotides are TGCAGCGTTAAGGGGCCGGTTGGGGAGACCCAGTACTTC.

This chain connects TRBV20-1 to TRBJ1-1; D gene unclear. The V end was cut by 3 bases, the J end by 4 bases, with 15 bases between. This CDR3 has 14 residues. Looked up from germline, CDR1 is DFQATT and CDR2 is SNEGSKA (reference sequence). In DNA form, the CDR3 reads TGCAGTGCTAGTAGGATCAGGCTCGGCACTGAAGCTTTCTTT. Translated, it gives CSASRIRLGTEAFF.

The rearrangement uses TRBV6-2 or TRBV6-3 and TRBJ1-1; D is possibly TRBD1 (5 bases). Germline CDR1 reads MNHEY; CDR2 reads SVGEGT. Trimming removed 2 bases at V and 5 bases at J, with 15 bases between. The CDR3 has 15 residues. CDR3 nucleotide sequence: TGTGCCAGCAGTTACGGTTTTGGGGGATCAACTGAAGCTTTCTTT. The encoded protein is CASSYGFGGSTEAFF.

This sequence joins TRBV7-9 and TRBJ1-2; tentatively, D is TRBD1 (6 bases). V was cut by 4 bases and J by 8 bases, with 8 bases left in between. Germline CDR1 is SEHNR and CDR2 is FQNEAQ (reference sequence). The CDR3 contains 11 residues. The CDR3 reads CASSSGAGYTF. The CDR3 DNA follows: TGTGCCAGCAGCTCAGGGGCCGGCTACACCTTC.

The chain has TRBV4-1 and TRBJ2-1; D is tentatively TRBD1 or TRBD2 (5 bases each). V lost 1 base and J 0 bases, leaving 13 bases between the germline ends. CDR1 MGHRA and CDR2 YSYEKL come from the germline V gene. The CDR3 covers 17 residues. The CDR3 bases are TGCGCCAGCAGCCAAGTCTGGGGGTCGAGCTCCTACAATGAGCAGTTCTTC. The encoded protein is CASSQVWGSSSYNEQFF.

This clone was detected only once. This chain links TRBV5-1 with TRBJ2-4, with a weak D call TRBD2 (6 bases). V lost 4 bases, J lost 5 bases, and 13 bases lay in between. Germline loops: CDR1 SGHRS, CDR2 YFSETQ. This CDR3 is built from 14 residues. The CDR3 sequence is CASSLARGQNIQYF. The CDR3 DNA reads as TGCGCCAGCAGCCTCGCGCGGGGACAAAACATTCAGTACTTC.

The chain uses TRBV19 and TRBJ1-5, with D hard to call. Germline V gene sequence: CDR1 LNHDA, CDR2 SQIVND (reference sequence). Trimming cost V 5 bases and J 7 bases, with 18 bases left between them. The CDR3 has 15 residues. The CDR3 region is CASSPPWASNQPQHF. CDR3 coding DNA: TGTGCCAGTAGTCCCCCCTGGGCCTCTAACCAGCCCCAGCATTTT.

The chain couples TRBV7-9 to TRBJ2-1; D possibly matches TRBD1 or TRBD2 (5 bases each). The germline V gene has CDR1 SEHNR and CDR2 FQNEAQ (reference sequence). The V end lost 1 base, the J end lost 2 bases, and 18 bases lay between the germline ends. The CDR3 has 18 amino acids. The CDR3 coding sequence is TGTGCCAGCAGCTTAGGGGCCGGGACGGCAATTCCCTACAATGAGCAGTTCTTC. Protein product: CASSLGAGTAIPYNEQFF.

The rearrangement joins TRBV19 to TRBJ2-3; no clear D gene. The CDR3 consists of 14 residues. Trimming left V 5 bases short and J 4 bases short, with 13 bases between. Germline CDR1 reads LNHDA; CDR2 reads SQIVND (reference sequence). CDR3 sequence (DNA): TGTGCCAGTAGTGCCGTTACACTTGCAGATACGCAGTATTTT. Residues: CASSAVTLADTQYF.

The chain couples TRBV11-2 to TRBJ1-6; no firm D call. V lost 7 bases and J lost 0, with 13 bases in between. Germline-derived CDR1 and CDR2 are SGHAT and FQNNGV. This CDR3 is built from 16 residues. The CDR3 loop is CASTRGGYSYNSPLHF. DNA for the CDR3: TGTGCCAGCACCCGAGGAGGATACTCCTATAATTCACCCCTCCACTTT.

The chain uses TRBV12-3 or TRBV12-4 and TRBJ2-6; the D gene is possibly TRBD2 (5 bases). CDR3 length: 13 amino acids. V was shortened by 6 bases and J by 3 bases, with 6 bases between the two germline ends. The CDR3 DNA reads as TGTGCCAGCAGGGCGGGTGGGGCCAACGTCCTGACTTTC. It yields the protein CASRAGGANVLTF.

The V call is TRBV5-8, the J call TRBJ2-1, with D tentatively TRBD1 or TRBD2 (5 bases each). The CDR3 extends over 19 amino acids. Trimming shortened V by 1 base and J by 3 bases, and 23 bases separated the two germline ends. The germline V gene encodes CDR1 SGHTS and CDR2 YDEGEE. The CDR3 loop reads CASSLYSRAPGTGYNEQFF. For the CDR3, the DNA is TGTGCCAGCAGCTTGTATTCCAGGGCCCCCGGGACGGGCTACAATGAGCAGTTCTTC. Filled out from reference TRBV5-8 and TRBJ2-1, the complete variable domain reads EAGVTQSPTHLIKTRGQQATLRCSPISGHTSVYWYQQALGLGLQFLLWYDEGEERNRGNFPPRFSGRQFPNYSSELNVNALELEDSALYLCASSLYSRAPGTGYNEQFFGPGTRLTVL.